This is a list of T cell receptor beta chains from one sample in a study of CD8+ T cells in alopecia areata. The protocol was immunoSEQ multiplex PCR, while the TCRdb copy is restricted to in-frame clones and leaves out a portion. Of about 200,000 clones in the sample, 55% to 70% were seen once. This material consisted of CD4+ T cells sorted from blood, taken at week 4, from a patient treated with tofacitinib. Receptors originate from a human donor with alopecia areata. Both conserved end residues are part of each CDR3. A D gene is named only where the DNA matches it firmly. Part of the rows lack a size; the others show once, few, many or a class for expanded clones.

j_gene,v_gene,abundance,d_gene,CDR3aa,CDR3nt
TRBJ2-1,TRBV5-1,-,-,CASSLEGGSYNEQFF,TGCGCCAGCAGCTTGGAGGGGGGCTCCTACAATGAGCAGTTCTTC
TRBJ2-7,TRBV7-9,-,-,CASSLTPGPYEQYF,TGTGCCAGCAGCTTAACCCCAGGGCCCTACGAGCAGTACTTC
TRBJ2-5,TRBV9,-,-,CASSTRGGPETQYF,TGTGCCAGCAGCACCCGAGGGGGGCCCGAGACCCAGTACTTC
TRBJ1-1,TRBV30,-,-,CAWSVAGGDTEAFF,TGTGCCTGGAGTGTGGCGGGGGGAGACACTGAAGCTTTCTTT
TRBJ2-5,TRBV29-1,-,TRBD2,CSVEEIPGRDAYF,TGCAGCGTTGAAGAAATCCCAGGGAGGGATGCGTACTTC
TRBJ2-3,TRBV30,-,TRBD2,CAWSLSGGAPYDTQYF,TGTGCCTGGAGTCTGAGCGGGGGCGCCCCCTATGATACGCAGTATTTT
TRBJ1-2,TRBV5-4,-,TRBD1,CASSPGTDRDYGYTF,TGTGCCAGCAGCCCGGGGACAGACAGGGACTATGGCTACACCTTC
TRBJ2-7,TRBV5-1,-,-,CASSLEGGPTYEQYF,TGCGCCAGCAGCTTGGAAGGCGGGCCCACCTACGAGCAGTACTTC
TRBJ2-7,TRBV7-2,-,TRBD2,CASSLASGGSEQYF,TGTGCCAGCAGCTTAGCTAGCGGGGGGAGCGAGCAGTACTTC
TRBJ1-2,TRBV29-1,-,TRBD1,CSVEGWTGNYGYTF,TGCAGCGTTGAAGGATGGACAGGCAACTATGGCTACACCTTC
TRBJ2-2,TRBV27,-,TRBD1,CASRRNRGNTGELFF,TGTGCCAGCAGGCGTAACAGGGGGAACACCGGGGAGCTGTTTTTT
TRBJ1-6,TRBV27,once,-,CASSSGAAPIMSLHF,TGTGCCAGCAGTTCTGGGGCCGCGCCTATTATGTCCCTCCACTTT
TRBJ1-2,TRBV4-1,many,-,CASRLTSSTAINYGYTF,TGCGCCAGCAGGCTAACTTCTTCAACAGCTATCAACTATGGCTACACCTTC
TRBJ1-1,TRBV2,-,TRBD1,CASRRGGASTEAFF,TGTGCCAGCAGGAGAGGGGGCGCGAGCACTGAAGCTTTCTTT
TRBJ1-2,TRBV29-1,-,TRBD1,CSVSSGGDYGYTF,TGCAGCGTCTCGTCAGGGGGGGACTATGGCTACACCTTC
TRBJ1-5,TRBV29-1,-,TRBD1,CSVGQGVNQPQHF,TGCAGCGTGGGACAGGGAGTAAATCAGCCCCAGCATTTT
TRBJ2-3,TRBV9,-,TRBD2,CASSSRTSVGTQYF,TGTGCCAGCAGCTCGAGGACTAGCGTCGGTACGCAGTATTTT
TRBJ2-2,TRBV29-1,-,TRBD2,CSVTTSGVNTGELFF,TGCAGCGTGACTACTAGCGGGGTAAACACCGGGGAGCTGTTTTTT
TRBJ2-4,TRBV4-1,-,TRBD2,CASSQDPLAGGALAKNIQYF,TGCGCCAGCAGCCAAGATCCGCTAGCGGGGGGTGCCCTAGCCAAAAACATTCAGTACTTC
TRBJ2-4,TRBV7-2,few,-,CASSLMTGRKNIQYF,TGTGCCAGCAGCTTAATGACAGGCAGGAAGAACATTCAGTACTTC
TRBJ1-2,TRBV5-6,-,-,CASSLEPSQGYTF,TGTGCCAGCAGCTTGGAGCCCAGTCAAGGCTACACCTTC
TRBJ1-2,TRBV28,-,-,CASSLRRLGYTF,TGTGCCAGCAGTCTCCGAAGATTAGGCTACACCTTC